Each of the 18 T cell receptor beta chains below was sequenced from the same sample in a study of T cell clonality in common variable immunodeficiency. General study points: Common variable immunodeficiency TCR beta sequences reportedly had fewer deletions and N-nucleotide insertions.

Which antigens these TCRs recognize remains unknown. Profiling relied on immunoSEQ multiplex PCR, and the TCRdb table lists in-frame clones only, not all of them. The sample has tens of thousands of clones, none seen only once. Source material: peripheral blood mononuclear cells. All receptors derive from a human donor with common variable immunodeficiency.

This clone was recorded at least ten times. The read terminates 3 residues ahead of where the CDR3 ends, so the germline J gene completes it. The V and J genes are TRBV5-4 and TRBJ2-5, with 9 positions matching TRBD1. Germline CDR1 and CDR2: SGHNT and YYREEE (reference sequence). The V segment lost 4 bases and the J segment 3 bases; nucleotides outside the gene matches: 7. The CDR3 length is 15 residues. This CDR3 is CASSTNRGREETQYF. The CDR3 DNA, read in part, is TGTGCCAGCAGCACTAACAGGGGGCGGGAAGAGACC.

This clone was observed many times. CDR3 residues: CSVGWTNYGYTF. The CDR3 bases that were read are TGCAGCGTTGGATGGACAAACTATGGC. The V call is TRBV29-1, the J call TRBJ1-2; TRBD1 might be the D (5 bases). Sequencing ends 3 residues short of the CDR3 end; the germline J gene provides the rest. The CDR3 covers 12 residues. Per germline, CDR1 SQVTM and CDR2 ANQGSEA. V lost 4 bases to trimming and J lost 2 bases, with 8 bases between them.

There are many counts of this clone. The read is 3 residues too short to cover the CDR3 end, so that end is filled in from the germline J gene. This sequence joins TRBV24-1 and TRBJ2-1; 11 bases are a match to TRBD2. This CDR3 region has 12 residues. Trimming removed 6 bases from V and 9 bases from J; junction bases left unmatched: 0. Per the germline V gene, CDR1 is KGHDR and CDR2 is SFDVKD. Here the CDR3 reads CATSLAGGEQFF. The covered CDR3 bases are TGTGCCACCAGTCTAGCGGGAGGTGAG.

This clone was recorded a few times. The read is 3 residues too short to cover the CDR3 end, so that end is filled in from the germline J gene. J is TRBJ1-2 and V is TRBV23-1; 7 bases map to TRBD1. TRBV23-1 qualifies as an ORF whose function is uncertain. The V and J ends lost 4 bases and 7 bases, in that order; junction bases with no gene match: 18. The CDR3 consists of 17 residues. The DNA read from the CDR3 is TGCGCCAGCAGTCTCTTACCGACAGGGAAGAGTATGGGTGGC. As protein: CASSLLPTGKSMGG. The entire CDR3 reads CASSLLPTGKSMGGYTF.

This clone occurred many times. Read coverage stops 3 residues before the CDR3 terminus; the germline J gene supplies the remainder. The chain links TRBV7-2 to TRBJ2-1; 13 bases match TRBD2. The CDR3 is 15 residues long. Germline CDR1 SGHTA, CDR2 FQGNSA. V dropped 3 bases and J dropped 6; count of bases not matched to a gene: 2. This CDR3 is CASSLGLAGTNEQFF. Partial CDR3 DNA: TGTGCCAGCAGCTTGGGACTAGCGGGAACCAATGAG.

This clone was seen ten or more times. The read is 3 residues too short to cover the CDR3 end, so that end is filled in from the germline J gene. The chain combines TRBV5-1 with TRBJ1-4; D is possibly TRBD1 (5 bases). V dropped 0 bases and J dropped 4 bases, with 7 bases sitting between them. The CDR3 spans 14 residues. CDR1 and CDR2 (germline): SGHRS, YFSETQ. Incomplete CDR3 DNA: TGCGCCAGCAGCTTGGCAGGGATTAATGAAAAA. It yields the protein CASSLAGINEK. In full, the CDR3 is CASSLAGINEKLFF.

This clone appeared many times. The read gets to within 3 residues of the CDR3 end, and the germline J gene fills in the rest. The chain recombines TRBV5-1 with TRBJ1-1; maybe TRBD1 (6 bases). Germline CDR1 reads SGHRS; CDR2 reads YFSETQ. V was pared by 3 bases and J by 4 bases, with 10 bases between. The CDR3 spans 13 residues. The CDR3 here is CASSWTVGTEAFF. CDR3 DNA (partial): TGCGCCAGCAGCTGGACAGTTGGCACTGAA.

Note on this clone: The read ends 3 residues early relative to the CDR3; the germline J gene fills the gap. This chain links TRBV5-1 with TRBJ2-7; D remains unclear. The V gene's germline CDR1 is SGHRS and CDR2 YFSETQ. Trimming stripped 0 bases from V and 6 bases from J, with 4 bases between. This CDR3 has 11 amino acids. The CDR3 loop reads CASSLEAEQYF. Partial CDR3 DNA: TGCGCCAGCAGCTTGGAAGCCGAG.

There are a few counts of this clone. The read falls 3 residues short of the CDR3 end, and the missing part is taken from the germline J gene. The chain recombines TRBV6-1 with TRBJ2-5; 13 bases agree with TRBD2. CDR1 is MNHNS and CDR2 is SASEGT in the germline V gene. V lost 2 bases to trimming and J lost 4 bases; unmatched junction nucleotides: 7. The CDR3 sequence is 17 residues long. CDR3 DNA, as far as it was read: TGTGCCAGCAGTGAACCTCGGGGACTAGCGGGAAGAGAGACC. This encodes CASSEPRGLAGRET. The full CDR3 protein is CASSEPRGLAGRETQYF.

There are a few counts of this clone. The CDR3 end is not reached by the read, which stops 3 residues before it; the germline J gene fills it in. This chain joins TRBV2 and TRBJ1-5; no reliable D call. Per germline, CDR1 SNHLY and CDR2 FYNNEI. Trimming removed 7 bases from V and 0 bases from J, with 10 bases in between. CDR3 length equals 14 residues. The CDR3 reads CASTPTISNQPQHF. CDR3 DNA, as far as it was read: TGTGCCAGCACTCCTACGATTAGCAATCAGCCC.

This clone was counted many times. Read sequence stops 3 residues before the CDR3 end, and the germline J gene provides the missing end. This chain joins TRBV5-1 and TRBJ1-4; tentatively, D is TRBD1 (6 bases). This CDR3 has 14 residues. V was cut by 5 bases and J by 6 bases, with 14 bases left in between. In germline, CDR1 is SGHRS, CDR2 YFSETQ. The CDR3 is CASSRDIRDEKLFF. The CDR3 DNA, read in part, is TGCGCCAGCAGTCGGGACATAAGGGATGAAAAA. Looking up the rest from reference TRBV5-1 and TRBJ1-4 gives the full variable domain: KAGVTQTPRYLIKTRGQQVTLSCSPISGHRSVSWYQQTPGQGLQFLFEYFSETQRNKGNFPGRFSGRQFSNSRSEMNVSTLELGDSALYLCASSRDIRDEKLFFGSGTQLSVL.

This clone was detected a few times. Read data end 3 residues before the CDR3 end; the end is taken from the germline J gene. The genes are TRBV2 and TRBJ1-5; 10 positions agree with TRBD1. Germline V CDR1 and CDR2: SNHLY, FYNNEI. This CDR3 comprises 13 residues. V shed 8 bases and J 7 bases; nucleotides not matched to a gene: 5. The CDR3 reads CASGTGARQPQHF. The part of the CDR3 DNA that was read is TGTGCCAGCGGGACAGGGGCGAGGCAGCCC.

This clone was seen repeatedly, ten times or more. The read is 3 residues too short to cover the CDR3 end, so that end is filled in from the germline J gene. The chain carries TRBV20-1 and TRBJ2-2; TRBD2 is a possible D gene (6 bases). Deletions cut 0 bases from V and 4 bases from J, with 15 bases between. The CDR3 is 16 residues long. Germline V CDR1 and CDR2: DFQATT, SNEGSKA (reference sequence). The CDR3 DNA, read in part, is TGCAGTGCTAGAGATCGGATCGGGGGATTCACCGGGGAG. Protein product: CSARDRIGGFTGE. Given in full, the CDR3 is CSARDRIGGFTGELFF.

This clone was counted a few times. The read halts 3 residues ahead of the CDR3 end, with the missing end drawn from the germline J gene. The chain has TRBV19 and TRBJ1-2; possibly TRBD1 for D (5 bases). CDR1 is LNHDA, CDR2 SQIVND, per germline (reference sequence). This CDR3 is built from 13 residues. The chain's CDR3 is CASSIPGFVGYTF. The sequenced part of the CDR3 DNA is TGTGCCAGTAGTATCCCAGGGTTTGTCGGC.

In the case of this clone: The read comes to an end 3 residues before the CDR3 does, leaving the germline J gene to fill in the end. The V gene is TRBV19, the J gene TRBJ2-3, with a possible D match to TRBD2 (5 bases). The V gene's germline CDR1 is LNHDA and CDR2 SQIVND (reference sequence). Trimming shortened V by 4 bases and J by 1 base, and 9 bases separated the two germline ends. CDR3 length equals 14 residues. The CDR3: CASSKAGRTDTQYF. The sequenced CDR3 bases are TGTGCCAGTAGTAAGGCGGGCCGCACAGATACG.

This clone has a count of ten or more. The read ends 3 residues before the CDR3 terminus; that terminus is restored from the germline J gene. This chain uses TRBV5-1 with TRBJ2-7; D call uncertain. Germline V gene lookup returns CDR1 SGHRS and CDR2 YFSETQ. The germline V and J ends were trimmed by 0 bases and 5 bases, with 9 bases remaining between them. The CDR3 covers 13 residues. CDR3 bases read: TGCGCCAGCAGCTTGGGCCCCCGGGACGAG. This encodes CASSLGPRDE. The CDR3 in its entirety is CASSLGPRDEQYF.

In the case of this clone: Read data end 3 residues before the CDR3 end; the end is taken from the germline J gene. J is TRBJ2-1 and V is TRBV11-2; 7 bases map to TRBD1. The length of the CDR3 is 15 residues. CDR1 is SGHAT and CDR2 is FQNNGV in the germline V gene. Unmatched junction bases numbered 7, after V lost 5 bases and J lost 3 bases. The CDR3 bases that were read are TGTGCCAGCAGCCAGGGGACAGTACACTACAATGAG. Its protein is CASSQGTVHYNE. The full CDR3 sequence reads CASSQGTVHYNEQFF.

This clone was found many times. The CDR3 end is not reached by the read, which stops 3 residues before it; the germline J gene fills it in. The chain employs TRBV5-1 and TRBJ1-1; weak D call: TRBD1 (5 bases). The CDR3 spans 13 residues. CDR1 SGHRS and CDR2 YFSETQ come from the germline V gene. V was cut by 0 bases and J by 5 bases, with 8 bases left in between. The DNA read from the CDR3 is TGCGCCAGCAGCTTGGCGGGGGATACTGAA. It codes for CASSLAGDTE. In full, the CDR3 is CASSLAGDTEAFF.